Following are 4 T cell receptor beta chains from one sample sequenced in a study of sequential checkpoint blockade in melanoma. Treatment in this sample: randomized to nivolumab then ipilimumab (arm A) or the reverse (arm B). Sequencing was performed with immunoSEQ multiplex PCR; in TCRdb, only in-frame clones are kept and a portion is missing. The top ten clones hold 6% to 8.5% of a sample with 9,500 to 15,000 clones, over 65% of them seen once. This material consisted of CD8+ T cells sorted from blood (inferred from file names), taken from a patient given nivolumab and ipilimumab in sequence. These TCRs come from a human donor with melanoma.

The gene calls are TRBV27 and TRBJ2-3; TRBD2 is a possible D gene (5 bases). This CDR3 has 15 residues. Germline CDR1 and CDR2: MNHEY and SMNVEV (reference sequence). Between the trimmed V and J ends, which lost 1 base and 3 bases, there was a span of 11 bases. CDR3 sequence (DNA): TGTGCCAGCAGTTTATACCCACGGACTACAGATACGCAGTATTTT. Translation: CASSLYPRTTDTQYF.

This chain uses TRBV9 with TRBJ1-1; weak D call: TRBD1 (5 bases). The CDR3 totals 13 residues. The germline V and J ends were trimmed by 0 bases and 11 bases, with 14 bases remaining between them. CDR1 is SGDLS, CDR2 YYNGEE, per germline. The CDR3 region is CASSVGGTSLAFF. Written as DNA, the CDR3 is TGTGCCAGCAGCGTAGGCGGGACTAGTCTGGCTTTCTTT.

The chain uses TRBV9 and TRBJ1-2; 10 bases map to TRBD1. The germline V gene encodes CDR1 SGDLS and CDR2 YYNGEE. The CDR3 is made up of 14 amino acids. J lost 6 bases, V lost 5 bases, and 7 bases had no gene match. CDR3 coding DNA: TGTGCCAGCAGGCACGGACAGGGGGGAAATGGCTACACCTTC. As protein: CASRHGQGGNGYTF.

This clone has only a few counts. This sequence joins TRBV28 and TRBJ1-2; tentative D call: TRBD1 (5 bases). Germline V CDR1 and CDR2: MDHEN, SYDVKM. This CDR3 is 15 amino acids long. The V end was cut by 7 bases, the J end by 3 bases, with 18 bases between. The CDR3 loop is CASTVYAGGDYGYTF. The DNA of the CDR3 is TGTGCCAGCACCGTATACGCCGGGGGGGACTATGGCTACACCTTC.